This T cell receptor beta chain was sequenced during a study of technical replicates of blood from several donors. The V end lost 2 bases, the J end lost 0 bases, and 13 bases lay between the germline ends. The germline CDR1 and CDR2 sequences are MGHRA and YSYEKL. CDR3 length: 16 amino acids. Method: immunoSEQ multiplex PCR; TCRdb's copy keeps in-frame clones and lacks some. In the table there are some 80,000 clones, about 91% of which are singletons. The specimen was T cells isolated from PBMCs. The V gene is TRBV4-1, the J gene TRBJ1-1, with a possible D match to TRBD1 (6 bases). This clonotype was obtained from a human donor in good health. CDR3 loop: CASSQRGGQVNTEAFF. CDR3 sequence (DNA): TGCGCCAGCAGCCAACGCGGGGGACAAGTGAACACTGAAGCTTTCTTT.